One sample yielded the 19 T cell receptor beta chains listed below, sequenced in a study of tumor-infiltrating lymphocytes in primary liver carcinoma. Unsorted bulk tissue of about 17-32 mg yielded co-extracted RNA and DNA. From around 500 ng total RNA, TCR beta cDNA was generated with a primer in the constant region. TCR beta libraries came from three nested multiplex PCR rounds using slightly modified ARM-PCR. Rounds one and two of PCR, each of roughly 10 cycles, were primed with TRBV1-TRBV30 forward primers and a C-beta reverse primer. TCRdb processed the multiplex PCR reads anew with MiXCR; each CDR3 protein has one entry. The data contain some 190,000 distinct CDR3 sequences, around four fifths of them seen just once; the ten biggest clones take up around 18%. Sequences were obtained from tumor tissue from primary liver carcinoma. These receptors originate from a man aged 40-55 years with primary liver carcinoma and hepatitis B virus infection.

This clonotype was observed a single time. The chain is built from TRBV6-2 or TRBV6-3 and TRBJ2-1, with D perhaps being TRBD1 or TRBD2 (6 bases each). The V gene lost 8 bases and the J gene lost 13 bases, with 27 bases spanning the gap. Germline CDR1 MNHEY, CDR2 SVGEGT. This CDR3 comprises 15 residues. This CDR3 is CASRIFLGGGQEQFF. CDR3 sequence (DNA): TGTGCCAGCCGAATATTCCTAGGGGGAGGACAAGAACAGTTCTTC.

About this clonotype: At one of its ends the junction is not consistent with the germline gene, which may arise from a read error. J is TRBJ2-3 and V is TRBV4-3; 8 positions agree with TRBD2. CDR1 and CDR2 (germline): LGHNA, YSLEER. This CDR3 has 17 residues. The CDR3 protein is CANSQVTDAGGTDTQYF. The CDR3 coding sequence is TGCGCCAACAGCCAGGTTACCGACGCGGGAGGAACAGATACACAGTATTTT.

V gene TRBV6-1 combines with J gene TRBJ1-2; D not certain. The CDR3 extends over 13 amino acids. The V gene's germline CDR1 is MNHNS and CDR2 SASEGT. Trimming pared 2 bases from V and 11 bases from J, leaving 15 bases between. This CDR3 reads CASSEIPNYGYTF. Here the CDR3 DNA reads TGTGCCAGCAGTGAAATTCCAAACTACGGTTACACCTTC.

The count of this clonotype is one. This chain links TRBV11-2 with TRBJ2-2; unclear D gene. CDR1 is SGHAT, CDR2 FQNNGV, per germline. The CDR3 spans 13 residues. The chain's CDR3 is CAIRQGVGGELFF. As DNA, the CDR3 is TGTGCTATCAGGCAAGGTGTGGGCGGGGAGCTGTTTTTT. Together with reference TRBV11-2 and TRBJ2-2, the CDR3 gives the full variable domain: EAGVAQSPRYKIIEKRQSVAFWCNPISGHATLYWYQQILGQGPKLLIQFQNNGVVDDSQLPKDRFSAERLKGVDSTLKIQPAKLEDSAVYLCAIRQGVGGELFFGEGSRLTVL.

V and J are TRBV11-2 and TRBJ2-2, with D unclear. The V and J ends lost 7 bases and 9 bases respectively, with 18 bases between them. Germline assignment: CDR1 SGHAT and CDR2 FQNNGV. The CDR3 is made up of 14 amino acids. The CDR3, as DNA: TGTGCCAGCAACACAGACTCGGACGCCTGGGAGCTGTTTTTT. Translating it yields CASNTDSDAWELFF.

Notes on this clonotype: An end of the junction differs from the germline gene, which may be a read error. The V gene is TRBV6-2 or TRBV6-3, the J gene TRBJ2-6; D perhaps matches TRBD1 (5 bases). The CDR3 is made up of 18 amino acids. Per germline, CDR1 MNHEY and CDR2 SVGEGT. Here the CDR3 reads CASSPTVSSSSGANFLTF. In DNA, the CDR3 is TGTGCCAGCAGTCCTACGGTGTCTTCCTCCTCTGGGGCCAACTTCCTGACTTTC.

This clonotype was observed a few times. V usage is TRBV11-1 and J usage is TRBJ2-1, with D possibly matching TRBD1 (6 bases). Trimming stripped 3 bases from V and 7 bases from J, with 16 bases between. The CDR3 is 15 amino acids. The germline gives CDR1 SGHAT, CDR2 FQDESV (reference sequence). The CDR3 coding sequence is TGTGCCAGCAGCTTCCAGGGGCAGCTGGATAATGAGCAGTTCTTC. This encodes CASSFQGQLDNEQFF.

To note about this clonotype: One junction end does not reproduce the germline sequence, and a read error may be involved. The V and J genes are TRBV10-3 and TRBJ2-1; D might be TRBD2 (5 bases). CDR1 is ENHRY, CDR2 SYGVKD, per germline. The CDR3 length is 14 residues. The DNA of the CDR3 is TGTGCCATCATTGAGGCTAGCAAGGACGTTGAGCAGTTCTTC. Translating it yields CAIIEASKDVEQFF.

As to this clonotype: Compared with germline, one end of the junction differs, possibly owing to a read error. The chain carries TRBV12-5 and TRBJ2-3, with D maybe TRBD2 (6 bases). The CDR3 contains 14 residues. The germline V gene encodes CDR1 LGHNT and CDR2 FRNRAP. The CDR3 loop is CVSAATTSTDTQYF. The CDR3 DNA reads TGTGTTAGTGCGGCCACAACTAGCACAGATACACAGTATTTT.

On this clonotype: One junction end disagrees with the germline gene, perhaps due to a read error. The chain uses TRBV4-1 and TRBJ2-1; TRBD1 matches 9 bases. The CDR3 is made up of 15 amino acids. Germline V CDR1 and CDR2: MGHRA, YSYEKL. The CDR3 bases are TGCGCCAGCAACCTTGGCGGGACAGGGTACAATGAACAGTTCTTC. Encoded protein: CASNLGGTGYNEQFF.

The rearrangement links TRBV11-1 to TRBJ1-6, with a tentative D call TRBD1 (5 bases). V shed 7 bases and J shed 16 bases, with 20 bases lying between them. Germline CDR1 SGHAT, CDR2 FQDESV (reference sequence). There are 13 residues in the CDR3. CDR3 amino acids: CASIRTLVSLLHF. The DNA for the CDR3 is TGTGCCAGCATCCGGACACTGGTTTCACTTCTCCACTTT.

On this clonotype: The CDR3 does not end in the conserved phenylalanine or tryptophan, so this is likely a read error. The chain recombines TRBV29-1 with TRBJ2-1; 13 bases agree with TRBD2. The germline V gene encodes CDR1 SQVTM and CDR2 ANQGSEA. This CDR3 spans 15 amino acids. CDR3 residues: CSARGGLAGYSEQFS. CDR3 DNA sequence: TGCAGCGCCCGGGGGGGACTAGCGGGATACAGTGAGCAGTTCTCC.

Remarks on this clonotype: The conserved final phenylalanine or tryptophan is absent from the CDR3, which likely points to a read error. V usage is TRBV11-2 and J usage is TRBJ2-4; no clear D gene. CDR1 and CDR2 (germline): SGHAT, FQNNGV. The CDR3 totals 15 residues. CDR3 bases: TGTGCCAGCACCACTTCGGCGGTAACCAAAAACAATCAGTACATC. This encodes CASTTSAVTKNNQYI.

This clonotype was counted ten times or more. The J gene is TRBJ2-1, the V gene TRBV6-6; 7 nucleotides line up with TRBD2. This CDR3 region has 18 residues. The germline gives CDR1 MNHNY, CDR2 SVGAGI (reference sequence). V was pared by 0 bases and J by 0 bases, with 8 bases of the junction left unmatched. The CDR3 nucleotides read TGTGCCAGCAGTTACTCGAATGGGCTAGCGGTCTCCTACAATGAGCAGTTCTTC. Translation gives CASSYSNGLAVSYNEQFF.

Turning to this clonotype: A read error may produce the germline difference seen at one junction end. The gene calls are TRBV11-3 and TRBJ2-2; D gene unclear. Germline CDR1 reads SGHNT; CDR2 reads YENEEA. The CDR3 loop spans 14 amino acids. In nucleotides, the CDR3 is TGTGGCAGCAGCTTAGACGCGAATACCGTGGAGTTGTTTTTT. It is translated as CGSSLDANTVELFF.

About this clonotype itself: A much larger clone is a single base away; this may be a read error. The chain has TRBV28 and TRBJ1-5; D may be TRBD1 (6 bases). This CDR3 has 15 residues. The germline V gene has CDR1 MDHEN and CDR2 SYDVKM. Trimming cost V 5 bases and J 3 bases, with 14 bases left between them. In DNA, the CDR3 is TGTGCCAGCAGTACCGGGACACTATACAATCAGCCCCAGCATTTT. Amino acids: CASSTGTLYNQPQHF. The full variable domain, rest sourced from reference TRBV28 and TRBJ1-5, is DVKVTQSSRYLVKRTGEKVFLECVQDMDHENMFWYRQDPGLGLRLIYFSYDVKMKEKGDIPEGYSVSREKKERFSLILESASTNQTSMYLCASSTGTLYNQPQHFGDGTRLSIL.

Points on this clonotype: It is likely a read error, because the conserved phenylalanine at the end of the CDR3 is missing. The chain combines TRBV29-1 with TRBJ1-2; D call uncertain. This CDR3 has 11 residues. With 3 bases removed from V and 7 bases from J, the gap between germline ends came to 9 bases. Germline V gene data show CDR1 as SQVTM and CDR2 as ANQGSEA. CDR3 region: CSVEDLRGYTL. CDR3 nucleotides: TGCAGCGTTGAGGATCTTCGTGGCTACACCTTA.

The rearrangement uses TRBV7-2 and TRBJ1-2, with a tentative D call TRBD1 (5 bases). The CDR3 loop spans 13 amino acids. The germline V and J ends were trimmed by 3 bases and 6 bases, with 11 bases remaining between them. The germline gives CDR1 SGHTA, CDR2 FQGNSA. In DNA, the CDR3 is TGTGCCAGCAGCTTTTGGGGGGATGATGGCTACACCTTC. Translation: CASSFWGDDGYTF.

The rearrangement joins TRBV12-3 or TRBV12-4 to TRBJ1-1; the D gene is possibly TRBD1 (5 bases). V was shortened by 9 bases and J by 7 bases, with 15 bases between the two germline ends. The CDR3 has 12 amino acids. CDR3 region: CASTGHGSEAFF. Written as DNA, the CDR3 is TGTGCCAGTACGGGGCACGGCAGTGAAGCTTTCTTT.